This T cell receptor beta chain was observed in a study of human T cells and chemical hapten exposure. Study-level information: A 2 cm by 2 cm inner upper arm patch received 2% DPC for sensitization. Study observations and caveats: Controls formed significantly fewer large CDR3 similarity clusters than expanded TCRs did. Donors' alopecia may make their immune response differ from healthy people's.

The CDR3 loop spans 18 amino acids. Germline assignment: CDR1 SGHVS and CDR2 FQNEAQ. V lost 0 bases, J lost 0 bases, and 8 bases stayed unmatched. Concerning this clonotype itself: No antigen is known for it.

In TCRdb, the RACE reads were re-called with MiXCR into one record per CDR3 protein. The sample has roughly 150,000 distinct CDR3 sequences, 28% seen once; the top ten hold approximately 2.3%. The time point denotes: patch test 3, about 24 weeks after DPC sensitization. Treatment of the sample: therapeutic diphenylcyclopropenone sensitization with weekly scalp DPC. The sequencing used whole blood, collected in connection with sensitization to the hapten diphenylcyclopropenone (DPC). V is TRBV7-8 and J is TRBJ2-5, with TRBD2 matching 9 bases. This clonotype was sampled from a woman younger than 35 with alopecia areata. Some clones in this sample may be carry-over from other donors' samples. CDR3 sequence (DNA): TGTGCCAGCAGCTTAGCCTGGCGGGGGGGCCCGGACCAAGAGACCCAGTACTTC. Its translation is CASSLAWRGGPDQETQYF. The whole variable domain, remainder taken from reference TRBV7-8 and TRBJ2-5, is GAGVSQSPRYKVAKRGQDVALRCDPISGHVSLFWYQQALGQGPEFLTYFQNEAQLDKSGLPSDRFFAERPEGSVSTLKIQRTQQEDSAVYLCASSLAWRGGPDQETQYFGPGTRLLVL.